These T cell receptor beta chains were read from a single sample in a study of T-cell memory formation after mild COVID-19. TCRdb called the 5' RACE reads again in MiXCR, with one record for every CDR3 protein. Altogether about 110,000 distinct CDR3 sequences are present, 15% to 20% being singletons, with the ten largest covering around 5.5%. The sample was PBMCs or a T cell subset sorted from them (not recorded which). The receptors were gathered from a man between 18 and 29 years old who had mild COVID-19 (a few samples of this study predate the infection). Cell type and time point are not known. CDR3s include the opening cysteine and the closing phenylalanine or tryptophan. D genes are given only for firm matches. Not every row has a clone size; where given, it reads once, few, many or a size class.

TRBV6-2/TRBV6-3	-	-	TRBJ1-6	TGTGCCAGCAGTTACGGGAATTTTAATTCACCCCTCCACTTT	CASSYGNFNSPLHF
TRBV6-5	-	few	TRBJ2-6	TGTGCCAGCAGTGGGGGGCCGGGGGCCAACGTCCTGACTTTC	CASSGGPGANVLTF
TRBV6-1	TRBD2	-	TRBJ2-5	TGTGCCGCGAGGGTAGCGGGGAGGCAAGAGACCCAGTACTTC	CAARVAGRQETQYF
TRBV12-3/TRBV12-4	-	-	TRBJ2-7	TGTGCCAGCAGTTCCCGGGACGGGTCCCACGAGCAGTACTTC	CASSSRDGSHEQYF
TRBV7-2	TRBD2	few	TRBJ2-1	TGTGCCAGCAGCTTATTTAGCGGGGGGGAGGAGCAGTTCTTC	CASSLFSGGEEQFF
TRBV4-2	TRBD2	-	TRBJ2-5	TGTGCCAGCAGCCCCGGACGGGGGGAAGAGACCCAGTACTTC	CASSPGRGEETQYF
TRBV7-7	-	few	TRBJ2-5	TGTGCCAGCAGCTTGTTGGGGAAACAAGAGACCCAGTACTTC	CASSLLGKQETQYF
TRBV6-2/TRBV6-3	-	-	TRBJ1-2	TGTGCCAGCAGTTACCGGGGAGATCCCTATGGCTACACCTTC	CASSYRGDPYGYTF
TRBV7-2	-	-	TRBJ1-6	TGTGCCAGCAGCTTATTAGGAGGCGGGGCCAACTCCTATAATTCACCCCTCCACTTT	CASSLLGGGANSYNSPLHF
TRBV4-1	-	-	TRBJ1-6	TGCGCCAGCAGCCAAGACGGGACACGGGCAGTCCACTTT	CASSQDGTRAVHF
TRBV7-2	-	-	TRBJ1-6	TGTGCCAGCAGCGAGAGCTCACAGGTCCCTAATTCACCCCTCCACTTT	CASSESSQVPNSPLHF
TRBV19	-	few	TRBJ2-1	TGTGCCAGTAGTATAGGCCCAGGGGTCGATGAGCAGTTCTTC	CASSIGPGVDEQFF
TRBV11-1	-	-	TRBJ2-2	TGTGCCAGCAGCTTTGTAGCCGGGGAGCTGTTTTTT	CASSFVAGELFF
TRBV11-2	-	few	TRBJ2-7	TGTGCCAGCAGCTTAACAGGTCCCTACGAGCAGTACTTC	CASSLTGPYEQYF
TRBV24-1	TRBD1	-	TRBJ2-2	TGTGCCACCAGTGATTCAGACAGGGGAAACACCGGGGAGCTGTTTTTT	CATSDSDRGNTGELFF
TRBV25-1	TRBD1	-	TRBJ1-2	TGTGCCAGCAGGGCGACAGGGATCTATGGCTACACCTTC	CASRATGIYGYTF
TRBV7-8	-	-	TRBJ2-1	TGTGCCAGCAGCTTAACTCTACAATGGGAGCAGTTCTTC	CASSLTLQWEQFF
TRBV18	-	few	TRBJ2-5	TGTGCCAGCTCACCATCGGGGACCCAGTACTTC	CASSPSGTQYF
TRBV29-1	TRBD1	few	TRBJ2-2	TGCAGCGGCGGACAGGACTACACCGGGGAGCTGTTTTTT	CSGGQDYTGELFF
TRBV7-2	TRBD1	many	TRBJ2-5	TGTGCCAGCAGCCGCGGACAGGTTGGAGAGACCCAGTACTTC	CASSRGQVGETQYF
TRBV18	-	-	TRBJ1-1	TGTGCCAGCTCACGTGCTGGTGGCACTGAAGCTTTCTTT	CASSRAGGTEAFF
TRBV5-1	-	few	TRBJ2-3	TGCGCCAGCAGCTTCAGTGTGGATACGCAGTATTTT	CASSFSVDTQYF
TRBV2	-	-	TRBJ2-3	TGTGCCAGCAGGGTATACCGCACAGATACGCAGTATTTT	CASRVYRTDTQYF
TRBV24-1	-	few	TRBJ1-1	TGTGCCACCAGTGATTTGTTCGCGTTGAACACTGAAGCTTTCTTT	CATSDLFALNTEAFF
TRBV6-2/TRBV6-3	-	many	TRBJ1-2	TGTGCCAGCTCAAGCGCCGGACTCTACGAGGGCTACACCTTC	CASSSAGLYEGYTF
TRBV6-6	-	-	TRBJ2-1	TGTGCCAGCAGTTCACAGGGCCCTACCTACAATGAGCAGTTCTTC	CASSSQGPTYNEQFF
TRBV12-3/TRBV12-4	-	-	TRBJ1-2	TGTGCCAGCAGTTCGGGAGGGAGCCCTCACTATGGCTACACCTTC	CASSSGGSPHYGYTF
TRBV7-2	TRBD1	-	TRBJ1-2	TGTGCCAGCAGCTTGGACAGGCGGGCTGGCTACACCTTC	CASSLDRRAGYTF
TRBV4-1	-	-	TRBJ2-2	TGCGCCAGCAGCCAGGGGGCTAAGAACACCGGGGAGCTGTTTTTT	CASSQGAKNTGELFF
TRBV5-1	TRBD2	few	TRBJ2-3	TGCGCCAGCAGCTCTACTAGCGGGGGGTTTGATACGCAGTATTTT	CASSSTSGGFDTQYF
TRBV5-1	TRBD1	few	TRBJ1-1	TGCGCCAGCAGCTCGACAGGGCTGTTGAACACTGAAGCTTTCTTT	CASSSTGLLNTEAFF
TRBV18	-	-	TRBJ2-5	TGTGCCAGCTCACCACGGCAGGGGAAGCGCTCGGAGACCCAGTACTTC	CASSPRQGKRSETQYF
TRBV7-6	-	many	TRBJ2-7	TGTGCCAGCAGCCCAACGGGACTCGTGTCAGACGAGCAGTACTTC	CASSPTGLVSDEQYF
TRBV5-1	-	few	TRBJ1-4	TGCGCCAGCAGCTTGGGACACCTTACAACTAATGAAAAACTGTTTTTT	CASSLGHLTTNEKLFF
TRBV5-1	-	-	TRBJ2-6	TGCGCCAGCAGCTTGAGCACCGGGGCCAACGTCCTGACTTTC	CASSLSTGANVLTF
TRBV5-1	-	-	TRBJ1-2	TGCGCCAGCAGCTTGGTTGGGGGGCGCGGCTATGGCTACACCTTC	CASSLVGGRGYGYTF
TRBV6-5	TRBD2	-	TRBJ2-1	TGTGCCAGCAGGAAACGGACTAGCGGGGGGCATATGGCCTACAATGAGCAGTTCTTC	CASRKRTSGGHMAYNEQFF
TRBV7-7	-	-	TRBJ2-5	TGTGCCAGCAGCCCCCGGGCTGGGCATGGGACCCAGTACTTC	CASSPRAGHGTQYF
TRBV27	TRBD1	-	TRBJ1-2	TGTGCCAGCAGTGTCGACAGGGGGGCTGGCTACACCTTC	CASSVDRGAGYTF
TRBV28	-	few	TRBJ2-7	TGTGCCAGCACCCTCGGGGGTCGGTCCTACGAGCAGTACTTC	CASTLGGRSYEQYF
TRBV12-3/TRBV12-4	-	-	TRBJ2-5	TGTGCCAGCAGCCGCTCCGGGGTCCGAGAGACCCAGTACTTC	CASSRSGVRETQYF
TRBV2	-	few	TRBJ2-2	TGTGCCAGCAGTGAAAAGGAGTCTCGCACCGGGGAGCTGTTTTTT	CASSEKESRTGELFF
TRBV6-1	-	-	TRBJ1-6	TGTGCCAGCAGTGGGGGTACGGCCTATAATTCACCCCTCCACTTT	CASSGGTAYNSPLHF
TRBV7-7	-	few	TRBJ2-2	TGTGCTAGCAGCTTGGGCCAAAACCAACGGAACACCGGGGAGCTGTTTTTT	CASSLGQNQRNTGELFF
TRBV5-5	-	many	TRBJ1-2	TGTGCCAGCAGCTTGGTGGACAGATATGGCTACACCTTC	CASSLVDRYGYTF
TRBV12-3/TRBV12-4	-	-	TRBJ1-2	TGTGCCAGCAGTTTAAGGGGCGCCCCCGGCTACACCTTC	CASSLRGAPGYTF
TRBV20-1	-	-	TRBJ1-5	TGCAGTGCCAGCCGGGGTCCTAATCAGCCCCAGCATTTT	CSASRGPNQPQHF
TRBV2	-	few	TRBJ2-1	TGTGCCAGCAGTGTTCGGAGGGGGGACAATGAGCAGTTCTTC	CASSVRRGDNEQFF
TRBV19	TRBD1	-	TRBJ1-1	TGTGCCAGTAGGACAGGGAGGACTGAAGCTTTCTTT	CASRTGRTEAFF
TRBV11-2	-	few	TRBJ2-5	TGTGCCAGCAGCTTGCAAGGGCCGAGAGAGACCCAGTACTTC	CASSLQGPRETQYF
TRBV6-5	TRBD2	few	TRBJ2-3	TGTGCCAGCAGTTACCGGGCGGGGGGGCCGGATACGCAGTATTTT	CASSYRAGGPDTQYF
TRBV11-2	-	few	TRBJ2-5	TGTGCCAGCAGCCCATCTGCGGTACAAGAGACCCAGTACTTC	CASSPSAVQETQYF
TRBV7-2	TRBD2	-	TRBJ2-3	TGTGCCAGCACCTTTGGACTAGCGGGGACAGATACGCAGTATTTT	CASTFGLAGTDTQYF
TRBV29-1	-	-	TRBJ1-1	TGCAGCGTTTACAGGGACGGGGGCACTGAAGCTTTCTTT	CSVYRDGGTEAFF